The 10 T cell receptor beta chains given below trace back to one sample, sequenced in a study of blood T cells in healthy people across ages. Primed by a sample-barcoded 5' primer and a J-beta primer mix, a second PCR proceeded for 7 to 11 cycles. One entry per CDR3 protein, called by TCRdb with MiXCR from the 5' RACE reads. The repertoire consists of approximately 810,000 distinct CDR3 sequences, with more than 25% occurring once and the leading ten covering about 18%. Material for sequencing was blood. The receptors here all came from a woman aged 80 or older in good health.

In the case of this clonotype: A read error may account for a junction end that differs from germline. CDR3 region: CSASGLAGDQDTRYF. The CDR3 nucleotides are TGCAGTGCTTCCGGACTAGCGGGAGACCAAGATACGCGGTATTTT. The chain employs TRBV20-1 and TRBJ2-3, with 13 bases fitting TRBD2. The CDR3 has 15 residues. CDR1 and CDR2 (germline): DFQATT, SNEGSKA (reference sequence).

The chain has TRBV5-5 and TRBJ2-2; 14 bases are a match to TRBD2. This CDR3 is built from 21 residues. The germline gives CDR1 SGHKS, CDR2 YYEKEE (reference sequence). J gave up 0 bases and V 4 bases, and 14 bases lay outside the gene matches. CDR3 region: CASSVGLAGVLGLSNTGELFF. In DNA, the CDR3 is TGTGCCAGCAGCGTGGGACTAGCGGGGGTTTTGGGTTTATCGAACACCGGGGAGCTGTTTTTT.

The rearrangement joins TRBV18 to TRBJ2-1, with 12 bases fitting TRBD2. CDR3 length: 17 amino acids. Germline trimming cut 5 bases from V and 0 bases from J; bases unmatched to any gene: 5. Germline loops: CDR1 KGHSH, CDR2 LQKENI. The CDR3 DNA reads as TGTGCCAGCTCATCGACTAGCGGGGGACTCTCCTACAATGAGCAGTTCTTC. It yields the protein CASSSTSGGLSYNEQFF. The full variable domain, its missing parts supplied by reference TRBV18 and TRBJ2-1, is NAGVMQNPRHLVRRRGQEARLRCSPMKGHSHVYWYRQLPEEGLKFMVYLQKENIIDESGMPKERFSAEFPKEGPSILRIQQVVRGDSAAYFCASSSTSGGLSYNEQFFGPGTRLTVL.

This sequence joins TRBV27 and TRBJ1-5, with D perhaps TRBD1 (6 bases). The CDR3 is 13 residues long. Trimming took 6 bases from V and 15 from J, leaving 21 bases between them. Germline V gene lookup returns CDR1 MNHEY and CDR2 SMNVEV (reference sequence). This chain's CDR3 is CASSGGVDRRRHF. In DNA, the CDR3 is TGTGCCAGCAGCGGGGGAGTCGACAGGAGGCGGCATTTT.

This clonotype was found many times. This sequence joins TRBV15 and TRBJ2-5; D is uncertain. V was pared by 2 bases and J by 2 bases, with 9 bases between. This CDR3 has 14 residues. CDR1 and CDR2 from the germline V gene are LNHNV and YYDKDF (reference sequence). For the CDR3, the DNA is TGTGCCACCAGCAGACAACAAAAACAAGAGACCCAGTACTTC. Translated, it gives CATSRQQKQETQYF.

In its sample, this clonotype was seen many times. The V gene is TRBV6-2 or TRBV6-3, the J gene TRBJ1-2; the match to TRBD1 covers 9 bases. V was clipped by 0 bases and J by 3 bases; unmatched bases: 2. The germline CDR1 and CDR2 sequences are MNHEY and SVGEGT. The CDR3 sequence is 15 residues long. CDR3 bases: TGTGCCAGCAGTTACTCGGGACAGGGAGACTATGGCTACACCTTC. It encodes CASSYSGQGDYGYTF.

Points on this clonotype: This sequence may be a read error, since a much larger clone differs from it by one base. The CDR3 sequence: CASSQVYQRNEQFF. The CDR3 DNA is TGCGCCAGCAGCCAAGTTTACCAACGCAATGAGCAGTTCTTC. The chain has TRBV4-1 and TRBJ2-1, with D uncertain. CDR3 length: 14 amino acids. The germline V gene encodes CDR1 MGHRA and CDR2 YSYEKL. V lost 1 base and J 6 bases, leaving 10 bases between the germline ends.

This clonotype was detected many times. V usage is TRBV29-1 and J usage is TRBJ2-7, with TRBD1 matching over 9 bases. Germline CDR1 reads SQVTM; CDR2 reads ANQGSEA. V lost 6 bases to trimming and J lost 6 bases; unmatched junction nucleotides: 3. The CDR3 totals 11 residues. CDR3 coding DNA: TGCAGCGTCCTGACAGGGGGCGAGCAGTACTTC. It codes for CSVLTGGEQYF.

This clonotype has at least ten counts. V usage is TRBV6-6 and J usage is TRBJ2-3; D gene uncertain. The CDR3 loop spans 13 amino acids. Trimming shortened V by 0 bases and J by 5 bases, and 6 bases separated the two germline ends. CDR1 is MNHNY, CDR2 SVGAGI, per germline (reference sequence). CDR3 sequence: CASSYSTIDTQYF. The CDR3 DNA sequence: TGTGCCAGCAGTTACTCGACCATAGATACGCAGTATTTT.

The CDR3 coding sequence is TGTGCCTGGAGTGTAAGGGGTTCTGAAAAACTGTTTTTT. Amino acid sequence: CAWSVRGSEKLFF. The chain combines TRBV30 with TRBJ1-4, with D perhaps matching TRBD1 (5 bases). Germline loops: CDR1 GTSNPN, CDR2 SVGIG (reference sequence). The V and J ends lost 0 bases and 7 bases respectively, with 9 bases between them. CDR3 size: 13 residues.